This TCR beta chain was identified during a study of kidney transplant recipient with SARS-CoV-2 infection. TCRdb reprocessed the reads via MiXCR and lists one record per CDR3 protein. This repertoire shows approximately 250,000 distinct CDR3 sequences, less than 35% found once; its top ten account for under 9.5%. The CDR3 is 16 residues long. V lost 0 bases and J lost 3, with 14 bases in between. CDR1 and CDR2 (germline): SGHDN, FVKESK. This clonotype came up many times. J is TRBJ1-1 and V is TRBV14; D remains unclear. The specimen was a blood sample, collected at baseline and between days 110 and 120 from a kidney transplant recipient. The sequence was obtained from a young adult male patient who had COVID-19 and was a kidney transplant recipient. Some T cells may be the graft donor's. DNA of the CDR3: TGTGCCAGCAGCCAAGATTGGTGGAGTGGGGACACTGAAGCTTTCTTT. It encodes CASSQDWWSGDTEAFF.